The source of this T cell receptor beta chain is a study of liver allograft versus peripheral blood T cells. Across the study: Transplanted-liver T cell receptor repertoires were compared with recipients' peripheral blood repertoires.

TCRdb re-called the reads through MiXCR, storing one row per CDR3 protein. In the table there are some 9,200 distinct CDR3 sequences, roughly 26% of which are singletons. Trimming cost V 5 bases and J 4 bases, with 17 bases left between them. The germline gives CDR1 MNHEY, CDR2 SMNVEV (reference sequence). The CDR3 is 15 residues long. This clonotype occurred a few times. The clonotype was recovered from a human patient who had a liver transplant. The T cells may come from the graft donor. The gene calls are TRBV27 and TRBJ1-2; D remains unclear. The CDR3 DNA follows: TGTGCCAGCAGTCCCCGTCAGTTCCCTACCTATGGCTACACCTTC. This codes for CASSPRQFPTYGYTF.